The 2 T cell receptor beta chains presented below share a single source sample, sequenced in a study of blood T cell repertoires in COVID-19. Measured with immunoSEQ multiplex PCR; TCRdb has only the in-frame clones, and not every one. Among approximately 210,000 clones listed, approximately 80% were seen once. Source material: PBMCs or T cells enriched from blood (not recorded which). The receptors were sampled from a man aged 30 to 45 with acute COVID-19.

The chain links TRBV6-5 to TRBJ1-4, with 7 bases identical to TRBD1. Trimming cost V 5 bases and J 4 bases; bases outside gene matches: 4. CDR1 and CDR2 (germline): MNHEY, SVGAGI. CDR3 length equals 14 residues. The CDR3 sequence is CASSRDSVNEKLFF. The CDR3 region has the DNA TGTGCCAGCAGTCGGGACAGCGTTAATGAAAAACTGTTTTTT.

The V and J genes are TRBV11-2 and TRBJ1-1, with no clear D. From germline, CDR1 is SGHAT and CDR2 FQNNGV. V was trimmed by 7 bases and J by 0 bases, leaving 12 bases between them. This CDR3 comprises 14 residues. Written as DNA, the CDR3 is TGTGCCAGCACTCGACAAATAATGAACACTGAAGCTTTCTTT. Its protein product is CASTRQIMNTEAFF.